This TCR beta chain derives from a study of blood T cell repertoires in COVID-19. Study background: PBMCs, B-cell-depleted T cells, or T cells were the source of the cDNA or gDNA that made up the material.

The CDR3 is made up of 13 amino acids. Between the trimmed V and J ends, which lost 0 bases and 8 bases, there was a span of 11 bases. CDR1 and CDR2 from the germline V gene are SQVTM and ANQGSEA. As originally analysed: From reference gene primer amplification, estimates of nucleated cell counts were derived. Using immunoSEQ multiplex PCR, the repertoire was profiled, and TCRdb retains in-frame clones only, with some absent. The D gene and trimming were derived from the DNA, and the V and J assignments and clone size from that table. The sample holds 150,000 to 200,000 clones, under 85% seen once. This clonotype was obtained from an elderly woman with acute or convalescent COVID-19. The sequenced sample consisted of peripheral blood. The chain employs TRBV29-1 and TRBJ2-1; maybe TRBD2 (6 bases). CDR3 amino acids: CSVEDRGLDEQFF. As DNA, the CDR3 is TGCAGCGTTGAAGATCGGGGGTTGGATGAGCAGTTCTTC.